This T cell receptor beta chain was documented in a study of shared T cell receptors in the human thymus. The germline V gene encodes CDR1 MDHEN and CDR2 SYDVKM. The CDR3 extends over 15 amino acids. Trimming cost V 2 bases and J 2 bases, with 10 bases left between them. Clones were sequenced by immunoSEQ multiplex PCR, and TCRdb holds only the in-frame ones, with some missing. This sample has hundreds of thousands of clones; about 95% occur once, and the top ten carry approximately 0.02%. This sequence was found in a human donor. This chain uses TRBV28 with TRBJ2-1; possibly TRBD1 for D (5 bases). The sample taken for sequencing was thymocytes. CDR3 amino acids: CASSLGRGAYNEQFF. CDR3 DNA: TGTGCCAGCAGTTTAGGTAGGGGCGCCTACAATGAGCAGTTCTTC.